The source of this TCR beta chain is a study of human versus mouse CDR3 diversity and MHC coevolution. Germline trimming cut 5 bases from V and 6 bases from J; bases unmatched to any gene: 9. This CDR3 region has 15 residues. CDR1 SGHTA and CDR2 FQGNSA come from the germline V gene. The method was immunoSEQ multiplex PCR; TCRdb's version includes in-frame clones alone and lacks a portion of them. The sample includes 86,000 or so clones, 93% of them seen just once. Study-wide points: Most of the three human donors had the lowest clonal inequality. About 6 MHC II alleles selected the human T cells.

Notes on this clone: What it recognizes is unknown.

This TCR derives from a person aged 30-69 years in good health. The chain is built from TRBV7-2 and TRBJ2-1; 8 bases are shared with TRBD2. Sequenced: naive CD4+ T cells from blood. Subset specified: CD45RO-negative CD62L-positive naive CD4 T cells. CDR3 residues: CASSVSGNRANEQFF. CDR3 sequence (DNA): TGTGCCAGCAGCGTTAGCGGGAATCGGGCCAATGAGCAGTTCTTC.